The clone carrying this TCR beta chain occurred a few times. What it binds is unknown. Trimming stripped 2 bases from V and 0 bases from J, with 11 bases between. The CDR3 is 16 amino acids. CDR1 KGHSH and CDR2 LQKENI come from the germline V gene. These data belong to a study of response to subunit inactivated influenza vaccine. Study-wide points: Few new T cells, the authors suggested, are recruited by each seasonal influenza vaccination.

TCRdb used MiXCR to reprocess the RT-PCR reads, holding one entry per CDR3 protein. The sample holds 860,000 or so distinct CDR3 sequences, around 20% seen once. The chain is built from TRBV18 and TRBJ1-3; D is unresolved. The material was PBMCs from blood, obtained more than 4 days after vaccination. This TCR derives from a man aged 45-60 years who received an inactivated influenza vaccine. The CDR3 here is CASSPGSTYSGNTIYF. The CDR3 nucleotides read TGTGCCAGCTCACCAGGTTCCACATACTCTGGAAACACCATATATTTT.